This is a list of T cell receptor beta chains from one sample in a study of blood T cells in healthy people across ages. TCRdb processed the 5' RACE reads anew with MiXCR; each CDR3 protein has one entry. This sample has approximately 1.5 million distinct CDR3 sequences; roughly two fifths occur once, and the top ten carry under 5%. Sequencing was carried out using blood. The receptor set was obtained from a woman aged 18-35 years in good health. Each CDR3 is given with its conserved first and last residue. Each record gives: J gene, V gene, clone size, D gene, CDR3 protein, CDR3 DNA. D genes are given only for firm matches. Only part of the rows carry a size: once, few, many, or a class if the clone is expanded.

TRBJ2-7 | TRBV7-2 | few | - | CASSLLTGFEQYF | TGTGCCAGCAGCTTGTTAACGGGGTTCGAGCAGTACTTC
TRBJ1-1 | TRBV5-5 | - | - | CASSRGITEAFF | TGTGCCAGCAGCAGGGGTATCACTGAAGCTTTCTTT
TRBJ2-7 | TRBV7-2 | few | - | CASSLEGRNYYEQYF | TGTGCCAGCAGCCTAGAGGGCAGAAACTACTACGAGCAGTACTTC
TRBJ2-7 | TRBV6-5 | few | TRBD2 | CASSYQAGAAYEQYF | TGTGCCAGCAGTTACCAAGCGGGGGCCGCCTACGAGCAGTACTTC
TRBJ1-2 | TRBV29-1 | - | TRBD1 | CSRDRPLGYTF | TGCAGCAGGGACAGGCCGCTGGGCTACACCTTC
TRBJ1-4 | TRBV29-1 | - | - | CSVARGGGEKLFF | TGCAGCGTTGCCCGGGGTGGGGGTGAAAAACTGTTTTTT
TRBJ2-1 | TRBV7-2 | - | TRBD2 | CASSPQRGGPYEQFF | TGTGCCAGCAGCCCCCAGCGGGGGGGCCCTTACGAGCAGTTCTTC
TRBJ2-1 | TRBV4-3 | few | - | CASSQFFPQLYNEQFF | TGCGCCAGCAGCCAGTTTTTCCCCCAGCTCTACAATGAGCAGTTCTTC
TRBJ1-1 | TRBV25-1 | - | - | CASSDNRARPPEAFF | TGTGCCAGCAGTGACAATCGGGCGCGTCCCCCTGAAGCTTTCTTT
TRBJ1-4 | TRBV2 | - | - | CASSEHGQSNEKLFF | TGTGCCAGCAGTGAGCACGGACAGTCGAATGAAAAACTGTTTTTT
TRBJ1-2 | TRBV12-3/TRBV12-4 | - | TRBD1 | CASRGTGGAYGYTF | TGTGCCAGCAGGGGGACAGGGGGCGCTTATGGCTACACCTTC
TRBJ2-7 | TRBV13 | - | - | CASSLEAPGNEQYF | TGTGCCAGCAGCTTAGAAGCGCCAGGGAACGAGCAGTACTTC
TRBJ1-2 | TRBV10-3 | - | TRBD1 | CAIGTGMNYGYTF | TGTGCCATCGGGACAGGAATGAACTATGGCTACACCTTC
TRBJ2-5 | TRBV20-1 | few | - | CSASKAAETQYF | TGCAGTGCTAGCAAAGCGGCGGAGACCCAGTACTTC
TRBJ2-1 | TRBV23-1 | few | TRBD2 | CASSQSKLAGYNEQFF | TGCGCCAGCAGTCAATCTAAACTAGCGGGCTACAATGAGCAGTTCTTC
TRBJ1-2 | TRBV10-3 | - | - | CAIASGGANYGYTF | TGTGCCATTGCTTCCGGAGGAGCTAACTATGGCTACACCTTC
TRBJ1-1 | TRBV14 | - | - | CASSQDPLGSPEAFF | TGTGCCAGCAGCCAAGACCCTCTCGGGTCCCCTGAAGCTTTCTTT
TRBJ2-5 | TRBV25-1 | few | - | CASSAAGRKETQYF | TGTGCCAGCAGTGCGGCAGGGCGAAAAGAGACCCAGTACTTC
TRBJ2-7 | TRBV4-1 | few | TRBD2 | CASSQEGSGGFHEQYF | TGCGCCAGCAGCCAAGAAGGCAGCGGGGGGTTCCACGAGCAGTACTTC
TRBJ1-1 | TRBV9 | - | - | CASSPPLGKKNTEAFF | TGTGCCAGCAGCCCCCCTTTGGGGAAAAAGAACACTGAAGCTTTCTTT
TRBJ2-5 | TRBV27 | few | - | CASSLIQGHGEQYF | TGTGCCAGCAGTTTGATACAGGGTCATGGGGAGCAGTACTTC
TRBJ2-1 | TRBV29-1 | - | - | CSVADRELPEGYNEQFF | TGCAGCGTTGCAGACAGAGAACTCCCCGAGGGGTACAATGAGCAGTTCTTC
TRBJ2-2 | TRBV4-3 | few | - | CASSQVVRSGELFF | TGCGCCAGCAGCCAAGTTGTACGTTCCGGGGAGCTGTTTTTT
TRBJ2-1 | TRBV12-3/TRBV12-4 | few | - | CASSYSGRASGNEQFF | TGTGCCAGCAGTTACTCCGGCCGGGCCTCGGGGAATGAGCAGTTCTTC
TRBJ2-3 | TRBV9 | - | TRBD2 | CASNSGDSTDTQYF | TGTGCCAGCAATAGCGGGGATAGCACAGATACGCAGTATTTT
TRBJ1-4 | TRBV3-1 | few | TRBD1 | CASRRDRGSEKLFF | TGTGCCAGCAGACGGGACAGGGGGAGTGAAAAACTGTTTTTT
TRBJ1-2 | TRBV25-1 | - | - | CASSVDGTVRGYTF | TGTGCCAGCAGTGTTGACGGGACGGTCCGGGGCTACACCTTC
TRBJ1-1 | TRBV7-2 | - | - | CASRPRGENTEAFF | TGTGCCAGCCGCCCAAGGGGAGAGAACACTGAAGCTTTCTTT
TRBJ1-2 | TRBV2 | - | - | CASRGLGGQGYTF | TGTGCCAGCAGGGGCCTCGGGGGCCAAGGCTACACCTTC
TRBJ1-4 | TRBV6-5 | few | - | CASSYSGNLEKLFF | TGTGCCAGCAGTTACTCAGGCAACCTTGAAAAACTGTTTTTT
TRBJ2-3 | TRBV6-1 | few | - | CASERLAAPDTQYF | TGTGCCAGCGAGCGACTCGCTGCCCCGGATACGCAGTATTTT
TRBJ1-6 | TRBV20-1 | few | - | CSARVIARSYNSPLHF | TGCAGTGCTAGAGTAATCGCCCGCTCCTATAATTCACCCCTCCACTTT
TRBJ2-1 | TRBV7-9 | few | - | CASSHLGASFTTMDEQFF | TGTGCCAGCAGCCACCTCGGGGCTAGTTTTACCACAATGGATGAGCAGTTCTTC
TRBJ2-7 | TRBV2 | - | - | CASSEEGPPSYEQYF | TGTGCCAGCAGTGAAGAGGGACCACCCTCCTACGAGCAGTACTTC
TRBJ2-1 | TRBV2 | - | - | CASSEYGYRQFF | TGTGCCAGCAGTGAGTATGGGTACCGGCAGTTCTTC
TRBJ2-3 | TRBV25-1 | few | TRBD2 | CASSEGTSGDTDTQYF | TGTGCCAGCAGTGAGGGGACTAGCGGAGACACAGATACGCAGTATTTT
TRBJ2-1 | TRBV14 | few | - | CASSHRRLMGSSYNEQFF | TGTGCCAGCAGCCACCGCCGGCTGATGGGGAGCTCCTACAATGAGCAGTTCTTC
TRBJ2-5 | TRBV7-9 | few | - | CASSSALETQYF | TGTGCCAGCAGCTCAGCCCTGGAGACCCAGTACTTC
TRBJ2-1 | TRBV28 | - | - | CASSRTWGENNEQFF | TGTGCCAGCAGTCGGACTTGGGGGGAGAACAATGAGCAGTTCTTC
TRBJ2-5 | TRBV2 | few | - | CASSDSLGTTVWWTQYF | TGTGCCAGCAGTGATAGTCTAGGGACAACGGTATGGTGGACCCAGTACTTC
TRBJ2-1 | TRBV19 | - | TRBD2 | CASSRWTDKAGGPYNEQFF | TGTGCCAGTAGCCGCTGGACAGATAAAGCGGGAGGGCCCTACAATGAGCAGTTCTTC
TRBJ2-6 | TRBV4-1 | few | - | CASSQTGVSGANVLTF | TGCGCCAGCAGCCAAACGGGGGTCTCTGGGGCCAACGTCCTGACTTTC
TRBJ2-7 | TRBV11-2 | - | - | CASSPLRAPYEQYF | TGTGCCAGCAGCCCCCTCCGGGCTCCCTACGAGCAGTACTTC
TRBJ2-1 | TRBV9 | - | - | CASSVTQEDNEQFF | TGTGCCAGCAGCGTCACACAGGAAGACAATGAGCAGTTCTTC
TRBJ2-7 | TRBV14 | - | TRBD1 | CASSQDGTGQLLGEQYF | TGTGCCAGCAGCCAAGATGGGACAGGGCAACTCCTAGGCGAGCAGTACTTC
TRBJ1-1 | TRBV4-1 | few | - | CASSRIARESTEAFF | TGCGCCAGCAGCCGGATAGCCAGGGAGAGCACTGAAGCTTTCTTT
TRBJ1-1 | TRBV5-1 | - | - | CASSLEGRGWTEAFF | TGCGCCAGCAGCTTGGAGGGCAGGGGATGGACTGAAGCTTTCTTT
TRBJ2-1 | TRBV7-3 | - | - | CASSLWDTSYNEQFF | TGTGCCAGCAGCTTATGGGACACATCCTACAATGAGCAGTTCTTC
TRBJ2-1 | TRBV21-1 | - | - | CASSKGRTSGAPNMPYNERFF | TGTGCCAGCAGCAAAGGGAGGACTAGCGGGGCGCCCAACATGCCCTACAATGAGCGGTTCTTC
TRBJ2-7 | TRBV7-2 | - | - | CASSVLRASEQYF | TGTGCCAGCAGCGTACTCAGGGCTAGTGAGCAGTACTTC
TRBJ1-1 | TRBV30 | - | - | CAWSVRGDQTEAFF | TGTGCCTGGAGTGTACGAGGGGATCAAACTGAAGCTTTCTTT
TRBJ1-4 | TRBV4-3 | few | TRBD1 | CASSQTGQGGEKLFF | TGCGCCAGCAGCCAGACGGGACAGGGAGGCGAAAAACTGTTTTTT
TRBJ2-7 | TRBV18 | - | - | CASSPPEGLSYEQYF | TGTGCCAGCTCACCACCGGAGGGCCTCTCCTACGAGCAGTACTTC
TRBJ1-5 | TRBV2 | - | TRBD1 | CASRKQGTSNQPQHF | TGTGCCAGCAGGAAACAGGGGACTAGCAATCAGCCCCAGCATTTT
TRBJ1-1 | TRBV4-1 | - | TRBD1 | CASSQRRTGATEAFF | TGCGCCAGCAGCCAGCGCAGGACAGGGGCCACTGAAGCTTTCTTT
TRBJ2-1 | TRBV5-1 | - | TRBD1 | CASSLLQGRFYNEQFF | TGCGCCAGCAGCTTGCTACAGGGGAGATTCTACAATGAGCAGTTCTTC
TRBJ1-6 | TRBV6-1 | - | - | CASSAEVPNSPLHF | TGTGCCAGCAGTGCGGAGGTCCCAAATTCACCCCTCCACTTT
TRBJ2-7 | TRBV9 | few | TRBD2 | CASSASSGGTSYEQYF | TGTGCCAGCAGCGCATCTAGCGGGGGGACCTCCTACGAGCAGTACTTC